The 23 T cell receptor beta chains in this list originate from one sample, sequenced in a study of shared clonotypes between healthy human individuals. CD45RO negativity and positive selection for CCR7 defined naive CD8 cells, a population that excluded terminally differentiated effector memory CD45RA+ cells. Assay: immunoSEQ multiplex PCR; the TCRdb copy retains only in-frame clones and omits some. The table has about 2.2 million clones, approximately 94% seen once; the top ten hold 1.5% to 2%. Sequenced sample: naive CD8+ T cells from PBMCs. These receptors were obtained from a man younger than 35 in good health. Some clones in this sample may be carry-over from other donors' samples.

The chain joins TRBV11-2 to TRBJ2-3; D is perhaps TRBD1 or TRBD2 (5 bases each). The CDR3 is 15 amino acids. The V and J ends lost 5 bases and 4 bases respectively, with 16 bases between them. CDR1 and CDR2 from the germline V gene are SGHAT and FQNNGV. The CDR3 nucleotides are TGTGCCAGCAGCCTGCTCCCCGGGGCGGCAGATACGCAGTATTTT. Translating it yields CASSLLPGAADTQYF.

This chain joins TRBV9 and TRBJ2-5, with 10 positions matching TRBD2. With 10 bases clipped from V and 1 base from J, the junction kept 7 bases outside the gene matches. The CDR3 is 14 amino acids. Looked up from germline, CDR1 is SGDLS and CDR2 is YYNGEE. CDR3 amino acids: CASTSGASQETQYF. The CDR3 DNA follows: TGTGCCTCTACTAGCGGGGCCTCCCAAGAGACCCAGTACTTC.

With respect to this clone: The sample carries other DNA sequences with the same CDR3. This chain links TRBV27 with TRBJ1-5; TRBD1 might be the D (5 bases). Germline values: CDR1 MNHEY, CDR2 SMNVEV (reference sequence). Trimming removed 2 bases from V and 6 bases from J, with 11 bases in between. The CDR3 contains 14 residues. The chain's CDR3 is CASSLGGVGQPQHF. The CDR3 DNA reads as TGTGCCAGCAGTTTAGGGGGAGTAGGTCAGCCCCAGCATTTT.

The chain couples TRBV6-5 to TRBJ1-6, with D hard to call. V was cut by 4 bases and J by 10 bases, with 14 bases left in between. This CDR3 is built from 14 residues. Per germline, CDR1 MNHEY and CDR2 SVGAGI. CDR3 amino acids: CASSSNRPRSPLHF. The CDR3 bases are TGTGCCAGCAGTTCCAACAGACCGCGGTCACCCCTCCACTTT.

The CDR3 here is CASSQVVLAGGLWWELFF. Written as DNA, the CDR3 is TGCGCCAGCAGCCAAGTAGTATTAGCGGGAGGGCTCTGGTGGGAGCTGTTTTTT. This chain connects TRBV4-1 to TRBJ2-2, with 11 bases that match TRBD2. CDR3 length equals 18 residues. Looked up from germline, CDR1 is MGHRA and CDR2 is YSYEKL. V lost 1 base, J lost 9 bases, and 13 bases stayed unmatched.

This chain links TRBV21-1 with TRBJ2-3; the tabulated D call, TRBD2, remains unverified against the DNA. TRBV21-1 is given as a pseudogene. The length of the CDR3 is 17 residues. CDR3 amino acids: CASSTQRSWDGGDTQYF. The DNA for the CDR3 is TGTGCCAGCAGCACGCAGCGGAGTTGGGATGGTGGAGATACGCAGTATTTT.

The chain joins TRBV15 to TRBJ2-1, with 7 positions matching TRBD2. The CDR3 spans 12 residues. Trimming removed 4 bases from V and 8 bases from J; junction bases left unmatched: 2. The V gene's germline CDR1 is LNHNV and CDR2 YYDKDF (reference sequence). CDR3: CATSKSGDEQFF. The CDR3 DNA reads as TGTGCCACCAGCAAGAGCGGGGATGAGCAGTTCTTC.

Remarks on this clone: Other DNA sequences in this sample translate to the same CDR3. The chain employs TRBV9 and TRBJ2-5; 7 nucleotides line up with TRBD2. The trim removed 0 bases at V and 1 base at J, leaving 3 bases unmatched. The length of the CDR3 is 15 residues. Germline V CDR1 and CDR2: SGDLS, YYNGEE. The DNA for the CDR3 is TGTGCCAGCAGCGTAGGTGGGGGGGTCCAAGAGACCCAGTACTTC. This encodes CASSVGGGVQETQYF.

The V call is TRBV5-6, the J call TRBJ1-5, with unresolved D. Trimming cost V 2 bases and J 5 bases, with 11 bases left between them. The germline gives CDR1 SGHDT, CDR2 YYEEEE. The CDR3 sequence is 14 residues long. In nucleotides, the CDR3 is TGTGCCAGCAGCTTTAGTGTTGAAGATCAGCCCCAGCATTTT. The encoded protein is CASSFSVEDQPQHF.

This clone was recorded a few times. This rearrangement joins TRBV2 to TRBJ1-4; D gene uncertain. The CDR3 runs 13 residues. Trimming pared 7 bases from V and 10 bases from J, leaving 16 bases between. Germline loops: CDR1 SNHLY, CDR2 FYNNEI. The CDR3 region is CASIDFSAGKLFF. CDR3 DNA sequence: TGTGCCAGCATCGACTTTTCCGCGGGAAAACTGTTTTTT.

The chain links TRBV7-3 to TRBJ2-7; the D gene is possibly TRBD2 (5 bases). The CDR3 is 14 residues long. V gave up 5 bases and J gave up 0 bases, with 11 bases separating them. Germline V gives CDR1 SGHTA, CDR2 FQGTGA. The CDR3: CASSPTGSSYEQYF. Here the CDR3 DNA reads TGTGCCAGCAGCCCGACGGGGAGCTCCTACGAGCAGTACTTC.

The rearrangement links TRBV29-1 to TRBJ2-7; TRBD2 aligns across 10 bases. Germline CDR1 and CDR2: SQVTM and ANQGSEA. The CDR3 spans 12 residues. The junction had 3 bases not matched to a gene; V was cut back by 6 bases and J by 4 bases. The CDR3 region has the DNA TGCAGCGTCCTAGCGGGAGCTTACGAGCAGTACTTC. This encodes CSVLAGAYEQYF.

J is TRBJ2-2 and V is TRBV4-3, with TRBD1 matching over 8 bases. CDR1 is LGHNA and CDR2 is YSLEER in the germline V gene. CDR3 size: 14 residues. V was pared by 3 bases and J by 6 bases, with 3 bases of the junction left unmatched. CDR3 coding DNA: TGCGCCAGCAGCCACGGACAGGGTCCCGGGGAGCTGTTTTTT. Translation gives CASSHGQGPGELFF.

A remark on this clone: This same CDR3 is encoded by further DNA sequences in the sample. The rearrangement links TRBV28 to TRBJ2-3; D ambiguous. The V end lost 6 bases, the J end lost 4 bases, and 8 bases lay between the germline ends. CDR1 and CDR2 (germline): MDHEN, SYDVKM. The CDR3 spans 12 residues. This chain's CDR3 is CASSPGPDTQYF. DNA for the CDR3: TGTGCCAGCAGCCCCGGACCAGATACGCAGTATTTT.

Of note for this clone: Within the sample, other DNA sequences also encode this same CDR3. The genes are TRBV2 and TRBJ2-7, with D hard to call. CDR1 and CDR2 from the germline V gene are SNHLY and FYNNEI. Between the trimmed V and J ends, which lost 4 bases and 0 bases, there was a span of 4 bases. The CDR3 covers 12 residues. The DNA of the CDR3 is TGTGCCAGCAGTGGGACCTCCTACGAGCAGTACTTC. Its protein is CASSGTSYEQYF.

This clone was detected once. The chain combines TRBV4-1 with TRBJ2-7, with 9 bases lining up with TRBD2. Germline values: CDR1 MGHRA, CDR2 YSYEKL. V lost 5 bases to trimming and J lost 0 bases; unmatched junction nucleotides: 5. CDR3 length equals 15 residues. The CDR3 protein is CASSKGTSPSYEQYF. The CDR3 bases are TGCGCCAGCAGCAAAGGGACTAGCCCCTCCTACGAGCAGTACTTC.

The rearrangement uses TRBV2 and TRBJ2-7; a weak D match, TRBD1 (6 bases). CDR1 is SNHLY, CDR2 FYNNEI, per germline. The CDR3 sequence is 14 residues long. V lost 7 bases and J lost 5, with 18 bases in between. CDR3 loop: CASIPGRAGDEQYF. DNA of the CDR3: TGTGCCAGCATTCCTGGACGGGCAGGGGACGAGCAGTACTTC.

The rearrangement links TRBV4-3 to TRBJ1-2; 9 bases align to TRBD1. Trimming removed 1 base from V and 5 bases from J; junction bases left unmatched: 5. CDR1 is LGHNA, CDR2 YSLEER, per germline. This CDR3 is built from 15 residues. This chain's CDR3 is CASSQVWDREYGYTF. CDR3 nucleotides: TGCGCCAGCAGCCAAGTCTGGGACAGGGAGTATGGCTACACCTTC.

The chain joins TRBV7-9 to TRBJ2-2; D unresolved. Germline CDR1 reads SEHNR; CDR2 reads FQNEAQ (reference sequence). The CDR3 covers 15 residues. V was trimmed by 5 bases and J by 3 bases, leaving 13 bases between them. CDR3 bases: TGTGCCAGCAGCCCCCGAGAGAAGTACACCGGGGAGCTGTTTTTT. Its translation is CASSPREKYTGELFF.

Note on this clone: Other DNA variants within this sample encode the same CDR3. This rearrangement joins TRBV27 to TRBJ1-2, with 7 bases aligning to TRBD1. Trimming cost V 5 bases and J 4 bases; bases outside gene matches: 7. Germline loops: CDR1 MNHEY, CDR2 SMNVEV (reference sequence). The CDR3 loop spans 14 amino acids. CDR3 DNA sequence: TGTGCCAGCAGTCCTCTCGGGACAGCCTATGGCTACACCTTC. It translates to CASSPLGTAYGYTF.

The rearrangement joins TRBV19 to TRBJ2-1, with D hard to call. The ends were cut back, 4 bases at V and 9 bases at J, with 7 bases in the middle. Looked up from germline, CDR1 is LNHDA and CDR2 is SQIVND (reference sequence). The CDR3 spans 11 residues. CDR3 in DNA: TGTGCCAGTAGTACAGGAGTTGAGCAGTTCTTC. Translation: CASSTGVEQFF.

This clone appeared a few times. The chain carries TRBV11-3 and TRBJ1-5; 7 bases are a match to TRBD1. V was clipped by 0 bases and J by 7 bases; unmatched bases: 6. Per the germline V gene, CDR1 is SGHNT and CDR2 is YENEEA. The CDR3 totals 15 residues. The CDR3 sequence is CASSLDQQGTQPQHF. For the CDR3, the DNA is TGTGCCAGCAGCTTAGACCAACAGGGGACGCAGCCCCAGCATTTT.

This chain connects TRBV19 to TRBJ2-1, with no clear D. Germline values: CDR1 LNHDA, CDR2 SQIVND (reference sequence). Trimming removed 6 bases from V and 3 bases from J, with 6 bases in between. The CDR3 runs 12 residues. The CDR3 DNA sequence: TGTGCCAGTAGCTCACTCTACAATGAGCAGTTCTTC. It yields the protein CASSSLYNEQFF.